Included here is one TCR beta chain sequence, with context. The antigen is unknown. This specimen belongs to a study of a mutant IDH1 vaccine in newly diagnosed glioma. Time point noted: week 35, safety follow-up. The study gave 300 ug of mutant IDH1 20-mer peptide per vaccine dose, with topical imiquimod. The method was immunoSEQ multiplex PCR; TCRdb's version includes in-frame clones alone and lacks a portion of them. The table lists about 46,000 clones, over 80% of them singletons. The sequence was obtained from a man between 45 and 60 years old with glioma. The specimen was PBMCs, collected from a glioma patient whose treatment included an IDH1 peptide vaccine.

The CDR3 nucleotides read TGCGCCAGCAGCTTGGAGGGACAGGGGTTTCCTGAAGCTTTCTTT. Translating it yields CASSLEGQGFPEAFF. The chain employs TRBV5-1 and TRBJ1-1, with 10 nucleotides matching TRBD1. Germline trimming cut 0 bases from V and 6 bases from J; bases unmatched to any gene: 5. Germline V gene data show CDR1 as SGHRS and CDR2 as YFSETQ. The CDR3 covers 15 residues.